This is a list of T cell receptor beta chains from one sample in a study of T-cell reconstitution after alpha-beta-depleted transplantation in children. Via MiXCR, TCRdb re-called the PCR reads, giving one row per CDR3 protein. This sample has about 610,000 distinct CDR3 sequences, with more than 20% found just once. This material consisted of PBMCs, taken before TCRalphabeta/CD19-depleted stem cell transplant. The receptors were sampled from a boy younger than two with Wiskott-Aldrich syndrome, due to receive a stem cell transplant. Each CDR3 is given with its conserved first and last residue. D genes are given only for firm matches. Not every row has a clone size; where given, it reads once, few, many or a size class.

D,V,J,size,DNA,CDR3
TRBD1,TRBV5-5,TRBJ2-1,.,TGTGCCAGCAGCTTGAACAGGGGTGTCCACAATGAGCAGTTCTTC,CASSLNRGVHNEQFF
TRBD1,TRBV29-1,TRBJ2-3,once,TGCAGCGTTGAAGTCCACGGGACAGGCACAGATACGCAGTATTTT,CSVEVHGTGTDTQYF
TRBD2,TRBV20-1,TRBJ2-5,few,TGCAGTGCAGCGGGGGTCCAAGAGACCCAGTACTTC,CSAAGVQETQYF
.,TRBV29-1,TRBJ2-7,few,TGCAGCGTTCTGGTCGGGTCGAACGAGCAGTACTTC,CSVLVGSNEQYF
.,TRBV6-5,TRBJ1-4,.,TGTGCCAGCAGTTACAATCCAGGAGGCGGGATTGAAAAACTGTTTTTT,CASSYNPGGGIEKLFF
.,TRBV7-2,TRBJ1-4,.,TGTGCCAGCAGCAGGACAAGATCTAATGAAAAACTGTTTTTT,CASSRTRSNEKLFF
.,TRBV12-3/TRBV12-4,TRBJ2-6,many,TGTGCCAGCAGTAACTCTGGGGCCAACGTCCTGACTTTC,CASSNSGANVLTF
TRBD2,TRBV19,TRBJ2-7,.,TGTGCCAGTAGTAGGACTAGCGGAGAGGGTTACGAGCAGTACTTC,CASSRTSGEGYEQYF
.,TRBV5-6,TRBJ1-2,.,TGTGCCAGCAGCTCAGTAGGGGCTGGAGGCTACACCTTC,CASSSVGAGGYTF
.,TRBV6-1,TRBJ2-1,.,TGTGCCAGCACCAGGTCCAACAATGAGCAGTTCTTC,CASTRSNNEQFF
TRBD1,TRBV11-2,TRBJ1-1,.,TGTGCCAGCAGCTCGCTACAGGGGGCGACCGGTGAAGCTTTCTTT,CASSSLQGATGEAFF
TRBD2,TRBV29-1,TRBJ2-7,few,TGCAGCGTTGAAGGTAGCGGGAGGGCCAAGCAGTACTTC,CSVEGSGRAKQYF
.,TRBV27,TRBJ1-2,few,TGTGCCAGCAGTTTAAGGCCAGGGGTCGGCTATGGCTACACCTTC,CASSLRPGVGYGYTF
TRBD2,TRBV4-2,TRBJ2-1,few,TGTGCCAGCAGCCAAGAGTTCGGGAGGGGGGGCAGGACCTACAATGAGCAGTTCTTC,CASSQEFGRGGRTYNEQFF
.,TRBV5-1,TRBJ1-2,many,TGCGCCAGCAGCTTGGGACAGGCTAGCTATGGCTACACCTTC,CASSLGQASYGYTF
.,TRBV9,TRBJ1-6,few,TGTGCCAGCAGCGGCTCCGGTAGGAATTCACCCCTCCACTTT,CASSGSGRNSPLHF
.,TRBV6-1,TRBJ1-6,once,TGTGCCAGCAGAAAACAGGGACATTCACCCCTCCACTTT,CASRKQGHSPLHF
.,TRBV5-4,TRBJ2-3,.,TGTGCCAGCAGCTCACGACGGGTCACAGATACGCAGTATTTT,CASSSRRVTDTQYF
.,TRBV11-2,TRBJ2-7,.,TGTGCCAGCAGCTCTAGGACCCAGACACTCTACGAGCAGTACTTC,CASSSRTQTLYEQYF
.,TRBV20-1,TRBJ1-1,.,TGCAGTGCTAGAACCACCAGGACTAGTTACACTGAAGCTTTCTTT,CSARTTRTSYTEAFF
TRBD2,TRBV28,TRBJ2-7,few,TGTGCCAGCAGTCGACTAGCGCGACTAGAATCCTACGAGCAGTACTTC,CASSRLARLESYEQYF
.,TRBV5-3,TRBJ2-5,.,TGTGCCAGAAGCTTGGGCCAAAAGGACAGCCAAGAGACCCAGTACTTC,CARSLGQKDSQETQYF
TRBD1,TRBV6-1,TRBJ1-2,.,TGTGCCAGCAGTCCCCGGACAGGGGGTTACTATGGCTACACCTTC,CASSPRTGGYYGYTF
.,TRBV5-1,TRBJ2-7,.,TGCGCCAGCAGCTTGGATAGAGGGATTGGAGAGCAGTACTTC,CASSLDRGIGEQYF
.,TRBV5-1,TRBJ2-5,few,TGCGCCAGCAGCTTTTTCGGAGCCCAAGAGACCCAGTACTTC,CASSFFGAQETQYF
TRBD1,TRBV5-1,TRBJ2-7,few,TGCGCCAGCAACCGGGACAGGGGGCGAGAGCAGTACTTC,CASNRDRGREQYF
TRBD1,TRBV29-1,TRBJ2-7,few,TGCAGCGGACGGACAGGGATCTCCGAGCAGTACTTC,CSGRTGISEQYF
.,TRBV9,TRBJ2-5,few,TGTGCCAGCAGCCCGGAGGGCCAGTTAGAGACCCAGTACTTC,CASSPEGQLETQYF
.,TRBV2,TRBJ2-5,.,TGTGCCAGCAGACAAACTGTGGAGACCCAGTACTTC,CASRQTVETQYF
.,TRBV7-2,TRBJ2-4,.,TGTGCCAGCAGCTTAGCCGGGGCCCTAGGCAAAAACATTCAGTACTTC,CASSLAGALGKNIQYF
TRBD2,TRBV20-1,TRBJ2-3,.,TGCAGTGCTAGATCTGTGACTAGCGGATACACAGATACGCAGTATTTT,CSARSVTSGYTDTQYF
.,TRBV20-1,TRBJ2-1,few,TGCAGTGCTCGGGGACTGAACGGCAATGAGCAGTTCTTC,CSARGLNGNEQFF
.,TRBV5-5,TRBJ1-6,.,TGTGCCAGCAGCTTGGCAGGGGACGATTCACCCCTCCACTTT,CASSLAGDDSPLHF
TRBD1,TRBV3-1,TRBJ2-7,few,TGTGCCAGCAGCCAAGAGGGAAGACAGGGTCCGTACTTC,CASSQEGRQGPYF
TRBD1,TRBV24-1,TRBJ2-5,few,TGTGCCACCAGTGATTTGAACAGGGGCCAAGAGACCCAGTACTTC,CATSDLNRGQETQYF
TRBD2,TRBV20-1,TRBJ2-5,.,TGCAGTGCTAGAACCCCGCTAGCGGGACCAGAGACCCAGTACTTC,CSARTPLAGPETQYF
.,TRBV6-1,TRBJ2-1,few,TGTGCCAGCAGTGAATTGTTGGATGAGCAGTTCTTC,CASSELLDEQFF
.,TRBV11-3,TRBJ2-1,.,TGTGCCAGCAGCGGACGGACAGGGAGGGACAATGAGCAGTTCTTC,CASSGRTGRDNEQFF
.,TRBV5-1,TRBJ2-7,.,TGCGCCAGCAGCGAAGGGTTGATCTACGAGCAGTACTTC,CASSEGLIYEQYF
.,TRBV24-1,TRBJ2-2,.,TGTGCCACCAGCGCTACGTCGGCACCGAACACCGGGGAGCTGTTTTTT,CATSATSAPNTGELFF
.,TRBV5-1,TRBJ2-3,few,TGCGCCAGCAGTTTGGAGAGAGCCCCAGATACGCAGTATTTT,CASSLERAPDTQYF